A single sample is the source of the 12 T cell receptor beta chains below, sequenced in a study of blood T cell repertoires in COVID-19. Profiled with immunoSEQ multiplex PCR; TCRdb holds only in-frame clones, not every one. The table lists 150,000 to 180,000 clones, approximately 86% of them singletons, with roughly 0.62% in the top ten. The sample was peripheral blood. Source of these receptors: a man aged 60-69 years with COVID-19, enrolled during active disease.

The gene calls are TRBV6-5 and TRBJ2-7; D is ambiguous. This CDR3 has 14 residues. Trimming left V 6 bases short and J 2 bases short, with 14 bases between. Germline CDR1 reads MNHEY; CDR2 reads SVGAGI. CDR3 coding DNA: TGTGCCAGCAGCCCCGCAGGAAACCCCTACGAGCAGTACTTC. It is translated as CASSPAGNPYEQYF.

The chain carries TRBV19 and TRBJ2-7; the match to TRBD2 covers 11 bases. Per the germline V gene, CDR1 is LNHDA and CDR2 is SQIVND (reference sequence). V shed 6 bases, J shed 5 bases, and the junction held 12 bases outside the gene matches. CDR3 length: 16 residues. The CDR3 here is CASSRDTLAGAHEQYF. The DNA for the CDR3 is TGTGCCAGTAGCCGGGACACACTAGCGGGAGCCCACGAGCAGTACTTC.

This clone was seen just once. The chain is built from TRBV6-5 and TRBJ1-1; D remains unclear. Trimming took off 4 bases at V and 11 bases at J, with 20 bases between the two ends. The CDR3 is 14 residues long. CDR1 is MNHEY and CDR2 is SVGAGI in the germline V gene. The CDR3 bases are TGTGCCAGCAGTTTGAACCAGGCCGCCGTGACGGCTTTCTTT. This gives the protein CASSLNQAAVTAFF.

The chain recombines TRBV29-1 with TRBJ2-3; D perhaps matches TRBD2 (6 bases). CDR3 length: 19 amino acids. CDR1 and CDR2 from the germline V gene are SQVTM and ANQGSEA. Trimming took 5 bases from V and 0 from J, leaving 27 bases between them. The chain's CDR3 is CSVWGLSNPDAGSTDTQYF. DNA for the CDR3: TGCAGCGTTTGGGGTTTGAGCAACCCCGACGCGGGGAGCACAGATACGCAGTATTTT.

Remarks on this clone: One end of the junction is discordant with germline, which a read error may explain. V is TRBV18 and J is TRBJ2-3; 7 bases match TRBD2. Per germline, CDR1 KGHSH and CDR2 LQKENI. The CDR3 loop spans 15 amino acids. This CDR3 reads CASSPRMGGVGTQYF. The CDR3 nucleotides are TGTGCCAGCTCCCCACGTATGGGGGGGGTAGGTACGCAGTATTTT.

This sequence joins TRBV18 and TRBJ1-1; D is uncertain. The CDR3 spans 12 residues. Trimming left V 1 base short and J 8 bases short, with 8 bases between. Germline CDR1 is KGHSH and CDR2 is LQKENI. CDR3 DNA sequence: TGTGCCAGCTCACCACTTAATCTCGAAGCTTTCTTT. Its translation: CASSPLNLEAFF.

The chain recombines TRBV11-2 with TRBJ2-1; 7 positions match TRBD2. Germline V gene sequence: CDR1 SGHAT, CDR2 FQNNGV. V lost 6 bases and J lost 13; bases outside the gene matches: 6. The length of the CDR3 is 11 residues. The CDR3 DNA reads TGTGCCAGCAGTCGACTAGCCAGTCAGTTCTTC. This encodes CASSRLASQFF.

The chain joins TRBV6-5 to TRBJ1-1, with D unclear. V shed 8 bases and J shed 0 bases, with 10 bases lying between them. The CDR3 contains 13 residues. Germline V gives CDR1 MNHEY, CDR2 SVGAGI. The CDR3 DNA is TGTGCCAGCCACACAGAGCTGAACACTGAAGCTTTCTTT. It translates to CASHTELNTEAFF.

The chain uses TRBV30 and TRBJ2-3; the D gene is possibly TRBD1 (5 bases). The CDR3 runs to 12 residues. Between the trimmed V and J ends, which lost 0 bases and 4 bases, there was a span of 5 bases. Germline lookup yields CDR1 GTSNPN and CDR2 SVGIG (reference sequence). The CDR3 coding sequence is TGTGCCTGGAGTGTCAGGGCAGATACGCAGTATTTT. Translation: CAWSVRADTQYF.

The CDR3 DNA reads TGTGCCATCAGTAGACAGACAGGGGGAAACACTGAAGCTTTCTTT. Its translation: CAISRQTGGNTEAFF. The chain employs TRBV10-3 and TRBJ1-1; 9 bases map to TRBD1. V gave up 5 bases and J gave up 2 bases; unmatched junction bases: 6. CDR1 and CDR2 from the germline V gene are ENHRY and SYGVKD. The CDR3 covers 15 residues.

This chain links TRBV27 with TRBJ2-2; 8 bases map to TRBD2. This CDR3 spans 15 amino acids. Losses at the gene ends were 6 bases for V and 2 bases for J; bases not matched to a gene: 5. The germline V gene encodes CDR1 MNHEY and CDR2 SMNVEV (reference sequence). The CDR3 coding sequence is TGTGCCAGCAGGTGGGGACTAGGAAACACCGGGGAGCTGTTTTTT. Protein product: CASRWGLGNTGELFF.

The V call is TRBV11-2, the J call TRBJ1-1; D unresolved. This CDR3 is 14 amino acids long. Trimming removed 4 bases at V and 0 bases at J, with 9 bases between. Germline V lookup: CDR1 SGHAT, CDR2 FQNNGV. Here the CDR3 reads CASSSQYLNTEAFF. The CDR3 DNA reads TGTGCCAGCAGCTCCCAGTATCTGAACACTGAAGCTTTCTTT.